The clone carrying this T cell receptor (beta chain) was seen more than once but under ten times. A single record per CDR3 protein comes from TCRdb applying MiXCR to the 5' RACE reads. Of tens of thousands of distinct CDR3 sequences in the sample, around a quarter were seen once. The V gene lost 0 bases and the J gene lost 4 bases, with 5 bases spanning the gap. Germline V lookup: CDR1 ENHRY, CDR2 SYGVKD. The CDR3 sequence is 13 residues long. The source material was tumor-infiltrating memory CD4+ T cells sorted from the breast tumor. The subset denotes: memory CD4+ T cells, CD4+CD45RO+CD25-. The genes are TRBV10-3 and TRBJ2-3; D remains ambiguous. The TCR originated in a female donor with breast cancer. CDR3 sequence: CAISESEPDTQYF. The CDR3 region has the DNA TGTGCCATCAGTGAGTCTGAACCAGATACGCAGTATTTT.